The 29 T cell receptor beta chains below were found in one sample sequenced in a study of blood T cell repertoires in COVID-19. Method: immunoSEQ multiplex PCR; TCRdb's copy keeps in-frame clones and lacks some. The data contain about 500,000 clones, approximately 92% of them singletons. Sequenced sample: peripheral blood. The receptors were sampled from a man aged 18 to 29 with COVID-19, enrolled during active disease.

The CDR3 region is CASSYAGVTGPPQHF. CDR3 coding DNA: TGTGCCAGCAGTTACGCAGGGGTCACCGGCCCGCCCCAGCATTTT. The chain joins TRBV6-5 to TRBJ1-5, with D possibly being TRBD1 (6 bases). V was shortened by 2 bases and J by 9 bases, with 17 bases between the two germline ends. The CDR3 covers 15 residues. Germline lookup yields CDR1 MNHEY and CDR2 SVGAGI.

This chain uses TRBV2 with TRBJ1-3; 7 nucleotides line up with TRBD1. CDR3 length: 13 amino acids. Germline V gene lookup returns CDR1 SNHLY and CDR2 FYNNEI. Germline trimming cut 8 bases from V and 5 bases from J; bases unmatched to any gene: 6. In DNA, the CDR3 is TGTGCCAGCGGAAGACAGGGTAGAAACACCATATATTTT. It translates to CASGRQGRNTIYF.

This chain uses TRBV27 with TRBJ1-3; D uncertain. CDR1 and CDR2 (germline): MNHEY, SMNVEV (reference sequence). CDR3 size: 14 residues. Between the trimmed V and J ends, which lost 3 bases and 2 bases, there was a span of 8 bases. CDR3 sequence reads: CASSFSGTGNTIYF. DNA for the CDR3: TGTGCCAGCAGTTTCTCGGGGACTGGAAACACCATATATTTT.

This clone was seen only a few times. The J gene is TRBJ1-2, the V gene TRBV3-1 (or the pseudogene TRBV3-2); 7 bases are shared with TRBD1. V lost 3 bases to trimming and J lost 8 bases; unmatched junction nucleotides: 9. CDR3 size: 14 residues. Germline assignment: CDR1 LGHDT and CDR2 YNNKEL (reference sequence). This CDR3 is CASSQGQKTWGYTF. CDR3 nucleotide sequence: TGTGCCAGCAGCCAGGGACAGAAGACCTGGGGCTACACCTTC.

The chain recombines TRBV14 with TRBJ2-1; D call uncertain. The CDR3 covers 15 residues. Trimming removed 6 bases at V and 8 bases at J, with 20 bases between. CDR1 is SGHDN and CDR2 is FVKESK in the germline V gene. CDR3 DNA sequence: TGTGCCAGCAGGCCCTGGGCAGGAACCCGTCATGAGCAGTTCTTC. Translated, it gives CASRPWAGTRHEQFF.

This chain joins TRBV28 and TRBJ1-2; TRBD1 matches 7 bases. CDR3 size: 13 residues. The trim removed 9 bases at V and 4 bases at J, leaving 8 bases unmatched. Germline V gene sequence: CDR1 MDHEN, CDR2 SYDVKM. In nucleotides, the CDR3 is TGTGCCAGTGAAACCGGGACAGCCTATGGCTACACCTTC. This gives the protein CASETGTAYGYTF.

The V and J genes are TRBV5-1 and TRBJ1-5; D might be TRBD1 (6 bases). Germline V gives CDR1 SGHRS, CDR2 YFSETQ. This CDR3 contains 16 residues. V was cut by 5 bases and J by 2 bases, with 17 bases left in between. CDR3 sequence: CASRRGGPEGNQPQHF. The CDR3 DNA sequence: TGCGCCAGCAGACGCGGGGGGCCAGAAGGCAATCAGCCCCAGCATTTT.

The J gene is TRBJ1-2, the V gene TRBV7-9, with D unresolved. This CDR3 has 14 residues. The germline CDR1 and CDR2 sequences are SEHNR and FQNEAQ (reference sequence). V was shortened by 2 bases and J by 0 bases, with 7 bases between the two germline ends. The CDR3 DNA sequence: TGTGCCAGCAGCTTACAGCGAGCTAACTATGGCTACACCTTC. It specifies CASSLQRANYGYTF.

This chain connects TRBV6-4 to TRBJ2-7, with TRBD2 identical over 7 bases. J gave up 4 bases and V 9 bases, and 12 bases lay outside the gene matches. This CDR3 contains 14 residues. Germline values: CDR1 MRHNA, CDR2 SNTAGT. The chain's CDR3 is CARGGRAGWYEQYF. CDR3 nucleotide sequence: TGTGCCAGGGGGGGGAGGGCCGGTTGGTACGAGCAGTACTTC.

The chain employs TRBV29-1 and TRBJ2-7, with TRBD1 identical over 9 bases. J was trimmed by 4 bases and V by 6 bases; bases with no gene match: 10. The CDR3 has 14 residues. Germline CDR1 is SQVTM and CDR2 is ANQGSEA. The CDR3 reads CSVSPRTGVYEQYF. The CDR3, as DNA: TGCAGCGTCAGTCCCCGGACAGGGGTGTACGAGCAGTACTTC.

The J gene is TRBJ2-7, the V gene TRBV7-2; 12 bases agree with TRBD2. The V gene's germline CDR1 is SGHTA and CDR2 FQGNSA. The CDR3 loop spans 15 amino acids. J gave up 2 bases and V 5 bases, and 4 bases lay outside the gene matches. This CDR3 is CASSLGLAGTYEQYF. Written as DNA, the CDR3 is TGTGCCAGCAGCCTGGGACTAGCGGGTACCTACGAGCAGTACTTC.

The CDR3 here is CASSPPDRLNEKLFF. CDR3 coding DNA: TGTGCCAGCAGCCCACCAGACAGACTTAATGAAAAACTGTTTTTT. The chain employs TRBV13 and TRBJ1-4; a possible D gene is TRBD1 (5 bases). With 5 bases removed from V and 4 bases from J, the gap between germline ends came to 14 bases. The CDR3 has 15 amino acids. Germline loops: CDR1 PRHDT, CDR2 FYEKMQ (reference sequence).

The gene calls are TRBV7-3 and TRBJ2-1, with D tentatively TRBD2 (5 bases). Trimming shortened V by 5 bases and J by 4 bases, and 15 bases separated the two germline ends. The CDR3 is made up of 15 amino acids. Germline lookup yields CDR1 SGHTA and CDR2 FQGTGA. CDR3 loop: CASSRREGRYNEQFF. The CDR3 DNA reads TGTGCCAGCAGCCGTAGAGAGGGTAGATACAATGAGCAGTTCTTC.

The chain has TRBV5-5 and TRBJ2-7; D is unresolved. There are 13 residues in the CDR3. Trimming cost V 6 bases and J 0 bases, with 10 bases left between them. CDR1 is SGHKS, CDR2 YYEKEE, per germline (reference sequence). As DNA, the CDR3 is TGTGCCAGCATTCCCGAGAGCTCCTACGAGCAGTACTTC. This sequence encodes CASIPESSYEQYF.

V is TRBV5-4 and J is TRBJ2-5, with D possibly TRBD2 on 6 matching bases. Trimming shortened V by 4 bases and J by 7 bases, and 14 bases separated the two germline ends. CDR3 size: 13 residues. The germline CDR1 and CDR2 sequences are SGHNT and YYREEE (reference sequence). The DNA of the CDR3 is TGTGCCAGCAGCGTGGGAGGCCGAGGGACCCAGTACTTC. Translated: CASSVGGRGTQYF.

The chain couples TRBV5-8 to TRBJ2-7, with 10 bases that match TRBD1. The CDR3 extends over 16 amino acids. CDR1 and CDR2 (germline): SGHTS, YDEGEE. V lost 1 base, J lost 3 bases, and 7 bases stayed unmatched. CDR3 sequence (DNA): TGTGCCAGCAGCTTGACCGGGACAGGGGTAGGCTACGAGCAGTACTTC. It specifies CASSLTGTGVGYEQYF. Full variable domain (remainder filled in from reference TRBV5-8 and TRBJ2-7): EAGVTQSPTHLIKTRGQQATLRCSPISGHTSVYWYQQALGLGLQFLLWYDEGEERNRGNFPPRFSGRQFPNYSSELNVNALELEDSALYLCASSLTGTGVGYEQYFGPGTRLTVT.

This chain uses TRBV20-1 with TRBJ2-2; 8 nucleotides agree with TRBD2. J lost 6 bases, V lost 3 bases, and 6 bases had no gene match. The CDR3 extends over 14 amino acids. The germline CDR1 and CDR2 sequences are DFQATT and SNEGSKA (reference sequence). The CDR3 here is CSASSAGGPGELFF. The CDR3 DNA sequence: TGCAGTGCTAGTAGTGCGGGAGGTCCCGGGGAGCTGTTTTTT.

The chain employs TRBV6-5 and TRBJ1-2, with D hard to call. The CDR3 has 12 residues. Trimming shortened V by 6 bases and J by 3 bases, and 8 bases separated the two germline ends. Germline loops: CDR1 MNHEY, CDR2 SVGAGI. The CDR3 DNA is TGTGCCAGCAGCCACCGGGACTATGGCTACACCTTC. Translating gives CASSHRDYGYTF.

The chain couples TRBV4-1 to TRBJ2-7; D not resolved. CDR1 is MGHRA and CDR2 is YSYEKL in the germline V gene. Trimming removed 1 base at V and 3 bases at J, with 10 bases between. The CDR3 is made up of 14 amino acids. The CDR3 here is CASSQVSSHYEQYF. CDR3 nucleotide sequence: TGCGCCAGCAGCCAAGTGAGCTCCCACTACGAGCAGTACTTC.

V gene TRBV6-5 combines with J gene TRBJ2-1, with 9 bases lining up with TRBD2. V was clipped by 6 bases and J by 4 bases; unmatched bases: 7. Germline values: CDR1 MNHEY, CDR2 SVGAGI. CDR3 length: 15 amino acids. CDR3 coding DNA: TGTGCCAGCAGAGGCCGACTAGCGGATTACAATGAGCAGTTCTTC. As protein: CASRGRLADYNEQFF.

The rearrangement uses TRBV18 and TRBJ2-1; possibly TRBD1 for D (6 bases). The germline V and J ends were trimmed by 6 bases and 4 bases, with 10 bases remaining between them. Germline loops: CDR1 KGHSH, CDR2 LQKENI. The CDR3 contains 13 residues. The DNA of the CDR3 is TGTGCCAGCTCGCAACAGGGTTACAATGAGCAGTTCTTC. As protein: CASSQQGYNEQFF. The entire variable domain, with the rest obtained from reference TRBV18 and TRBJ2-1, is as follows: NAGVMQNPRHLVRRRGQEARLRCSPMKGHSHVYWYRQLPEEGLKFMVYLQKENIIDESGMPKERFSAEFPKEGPSILRIQQVVRGDSAAYFCASSQQGYNEQFFGPGTRLTVL.

The chain couples TRBV2 to TRBJ2-2, with 12 bases matching TRBD2. The CDR3 extends over 17 amino acids. Germline V gene lookup returns CDR1 SNHLY and CDR2 FYNNEI. J gave up 2 bases and V 2 bases, and 3 bases lay outside the gene matches. The DNA of the CDR3 is TGTGCCAGCAGTGAACTAGCGGGAGGGCCAAACACCGGGGAGCTGTTTTTT. Its translation: CASSELAGGPNTGELFF.

The chain recombines TRBV27 with TRBJ2-1; TRBD2 matches at 11 bases. V was clipped by 6 bases and J by 0 bases; unmatched bases: 4. CDR1 is MNHEY, CDR2 SMNVEV, per germline (reference sequence). CDR3 length: 16 amino acids. CDR3 DNA: TGTGCCAGCAGACATAGCGGGGGGGCCTCCTACAATGAGCAGTTCTTC. This sequence encodes CASRHSGGASYNEQFF.

The chain joins TRBV3-1 (or the pseudogene TRBV3-2) to TRBJ2-5; TRBD2 aligns across 11 bases. The CDR3 is made up of 15 amino acids. V shed 3 bases and J 5 bases; nucleotides not matched to a gene: 5. CDR1 is LGHDT and CDR2 is YNNKEL in the germline V gene (reference sequence). CDR3 sequence (DNA): TGTGCCAGCAGCCACCTAGCGGGGGGAGGGGAGACCCAGTACTTC. This sequence encodes CASSHLAGGGETQYF.

The chain joins TRBV6-1 to TRBJ2-1, with 11 bases aligning to TRBD2. The V gene end was trimmed by 4 bases and the J gene end by 0 bases; junction bases not matched to a gene: 8. CDR3 size: 18 residues. The germline V gene encodes CDR1 MNHNS and CDR2 SASEGT. CDR3 bases: TGTGCCAGCAGTGCACCCCCGGGACTAGCGGCCTCCTACAATGAGCAGTTCTTC. Protein sequence: CASSAPPGLAASYNEQFF.

The rearrangement joins TRBV11-3 to TRBJ2-7, with 11 bases matching TRBD2. The CDR3 has 17 amino acids. Germline assignment: CDR1 SGHNT and CDR2 YENEEA. V trimming: 4 bases; J trimming: 0 bases; junction bases outside the gene matches: 8. In nucleotides, the CDR3 is TGTGCCAGCAGCTCGACTAGCGGGAAGGCTTTCTCCTACGAGCAGTACTTC. Translating it yields CASSSTSGKAFSYEQYF.

The chain links TRBV13 to TRBJ2-1; 13 positions match TRBD2. V gave up 4 bases and J gave up 7 bases; unmatched junction bases: 4. CDR3 length equals 15 residues. The germline CDR1 and CDR2 sequences are PRHDT and FYEKMQ (reference sequence). DNA for the CDR3: TGTGCCAGCAGCTCCGGGACTAGCGGGAAGAATGAGCAGTTCTTC. Residues: CASSSGTSGKNEQFF.

The J gene is TRBJ2-7, the V gene TRBV30, with TRBD2 identical over 10 bases. Germline V lookup: CDR1 GTSNPN, CDR2 SVGIG (reference sequence). J was trimmed by 5 bases and V by 4 bases; bases with no gene match: 14. The CDR3 totals 16 residues. The DNA for the CDR3 is TGTGCCTGGACTCCCCGAGCCAGCGGGAGGGCCAACGAGCAGTACTTC. Translation: CAWTPRASGRANEQYF.

This clone was detected a few times. The chain carries TRBV27 and TRBJ2-7; 7 bases line up with TRBD2. The CDR3 runs to 13 residues. Germline V lookup: CDR1 MNHEY, CDR2 SMNVEV (reference sequence). Trimming cost V 3 bases and J 7 bases; bases outside gene matches: 6. CDR3 sequence: CASSLTSSREQYF. CDR3 DNA: TGTGCCAGCAGTTTGACTAGCAGTAGGGAGCAGTACTTC.